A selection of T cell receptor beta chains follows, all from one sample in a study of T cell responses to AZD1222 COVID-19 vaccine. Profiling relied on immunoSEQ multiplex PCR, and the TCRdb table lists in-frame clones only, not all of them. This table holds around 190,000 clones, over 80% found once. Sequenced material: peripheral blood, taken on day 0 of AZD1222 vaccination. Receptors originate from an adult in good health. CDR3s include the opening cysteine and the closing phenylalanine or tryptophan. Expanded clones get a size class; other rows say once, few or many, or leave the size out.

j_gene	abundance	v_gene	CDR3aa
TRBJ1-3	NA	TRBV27	CASSPAPGLGGNTIYF
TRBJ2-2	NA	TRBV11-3	CACCSAPYGGRVGELFF
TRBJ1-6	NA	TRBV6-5	CASNEKRTRSSPLHF
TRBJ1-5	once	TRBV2	CASSVGTQPQHF
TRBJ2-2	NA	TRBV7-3	CASSLSNTGELFF
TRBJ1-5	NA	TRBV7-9	CASSSTGGSNQPQHF
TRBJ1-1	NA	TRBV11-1	CASSDQGSGTEAFF
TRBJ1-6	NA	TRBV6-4	CASSDSRSSASPLHF
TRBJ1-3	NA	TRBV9	CASSVPQGGTGNTIYF
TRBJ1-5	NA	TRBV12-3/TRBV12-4	CASRGVSQPQHF
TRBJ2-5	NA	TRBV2	CASSSGLGETQYF
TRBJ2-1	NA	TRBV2	CASSMERGGDGEQFF
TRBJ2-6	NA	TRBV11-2	CASSFLRNSGANVLTF
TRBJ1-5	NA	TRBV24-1	CATSDSQVPNQPQHF
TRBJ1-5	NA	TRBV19	CASTYRERSNQPQHF
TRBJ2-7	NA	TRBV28	CASSLKGYEQYF
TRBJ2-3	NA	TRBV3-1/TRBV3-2	CASSQNGDTQYF
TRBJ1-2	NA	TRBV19	CASDRGFEGYTF
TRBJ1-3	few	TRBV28	CAIRQGSSGNTIYF
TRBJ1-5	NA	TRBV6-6	CASSLRDRPNSNQPQHF
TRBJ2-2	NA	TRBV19	CASSWSSAYANTGELFF
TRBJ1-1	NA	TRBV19	CASSGQGGNTEAFF
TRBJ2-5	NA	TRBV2	CARWHRETQYF
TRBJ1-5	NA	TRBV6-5	CAKGDSNQPQHF
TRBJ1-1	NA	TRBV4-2	CASSQQQGFGAFF
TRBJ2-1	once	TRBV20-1	CSASGGREGRMDDEQFF
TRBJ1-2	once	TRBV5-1	CASSLTNYGYTF